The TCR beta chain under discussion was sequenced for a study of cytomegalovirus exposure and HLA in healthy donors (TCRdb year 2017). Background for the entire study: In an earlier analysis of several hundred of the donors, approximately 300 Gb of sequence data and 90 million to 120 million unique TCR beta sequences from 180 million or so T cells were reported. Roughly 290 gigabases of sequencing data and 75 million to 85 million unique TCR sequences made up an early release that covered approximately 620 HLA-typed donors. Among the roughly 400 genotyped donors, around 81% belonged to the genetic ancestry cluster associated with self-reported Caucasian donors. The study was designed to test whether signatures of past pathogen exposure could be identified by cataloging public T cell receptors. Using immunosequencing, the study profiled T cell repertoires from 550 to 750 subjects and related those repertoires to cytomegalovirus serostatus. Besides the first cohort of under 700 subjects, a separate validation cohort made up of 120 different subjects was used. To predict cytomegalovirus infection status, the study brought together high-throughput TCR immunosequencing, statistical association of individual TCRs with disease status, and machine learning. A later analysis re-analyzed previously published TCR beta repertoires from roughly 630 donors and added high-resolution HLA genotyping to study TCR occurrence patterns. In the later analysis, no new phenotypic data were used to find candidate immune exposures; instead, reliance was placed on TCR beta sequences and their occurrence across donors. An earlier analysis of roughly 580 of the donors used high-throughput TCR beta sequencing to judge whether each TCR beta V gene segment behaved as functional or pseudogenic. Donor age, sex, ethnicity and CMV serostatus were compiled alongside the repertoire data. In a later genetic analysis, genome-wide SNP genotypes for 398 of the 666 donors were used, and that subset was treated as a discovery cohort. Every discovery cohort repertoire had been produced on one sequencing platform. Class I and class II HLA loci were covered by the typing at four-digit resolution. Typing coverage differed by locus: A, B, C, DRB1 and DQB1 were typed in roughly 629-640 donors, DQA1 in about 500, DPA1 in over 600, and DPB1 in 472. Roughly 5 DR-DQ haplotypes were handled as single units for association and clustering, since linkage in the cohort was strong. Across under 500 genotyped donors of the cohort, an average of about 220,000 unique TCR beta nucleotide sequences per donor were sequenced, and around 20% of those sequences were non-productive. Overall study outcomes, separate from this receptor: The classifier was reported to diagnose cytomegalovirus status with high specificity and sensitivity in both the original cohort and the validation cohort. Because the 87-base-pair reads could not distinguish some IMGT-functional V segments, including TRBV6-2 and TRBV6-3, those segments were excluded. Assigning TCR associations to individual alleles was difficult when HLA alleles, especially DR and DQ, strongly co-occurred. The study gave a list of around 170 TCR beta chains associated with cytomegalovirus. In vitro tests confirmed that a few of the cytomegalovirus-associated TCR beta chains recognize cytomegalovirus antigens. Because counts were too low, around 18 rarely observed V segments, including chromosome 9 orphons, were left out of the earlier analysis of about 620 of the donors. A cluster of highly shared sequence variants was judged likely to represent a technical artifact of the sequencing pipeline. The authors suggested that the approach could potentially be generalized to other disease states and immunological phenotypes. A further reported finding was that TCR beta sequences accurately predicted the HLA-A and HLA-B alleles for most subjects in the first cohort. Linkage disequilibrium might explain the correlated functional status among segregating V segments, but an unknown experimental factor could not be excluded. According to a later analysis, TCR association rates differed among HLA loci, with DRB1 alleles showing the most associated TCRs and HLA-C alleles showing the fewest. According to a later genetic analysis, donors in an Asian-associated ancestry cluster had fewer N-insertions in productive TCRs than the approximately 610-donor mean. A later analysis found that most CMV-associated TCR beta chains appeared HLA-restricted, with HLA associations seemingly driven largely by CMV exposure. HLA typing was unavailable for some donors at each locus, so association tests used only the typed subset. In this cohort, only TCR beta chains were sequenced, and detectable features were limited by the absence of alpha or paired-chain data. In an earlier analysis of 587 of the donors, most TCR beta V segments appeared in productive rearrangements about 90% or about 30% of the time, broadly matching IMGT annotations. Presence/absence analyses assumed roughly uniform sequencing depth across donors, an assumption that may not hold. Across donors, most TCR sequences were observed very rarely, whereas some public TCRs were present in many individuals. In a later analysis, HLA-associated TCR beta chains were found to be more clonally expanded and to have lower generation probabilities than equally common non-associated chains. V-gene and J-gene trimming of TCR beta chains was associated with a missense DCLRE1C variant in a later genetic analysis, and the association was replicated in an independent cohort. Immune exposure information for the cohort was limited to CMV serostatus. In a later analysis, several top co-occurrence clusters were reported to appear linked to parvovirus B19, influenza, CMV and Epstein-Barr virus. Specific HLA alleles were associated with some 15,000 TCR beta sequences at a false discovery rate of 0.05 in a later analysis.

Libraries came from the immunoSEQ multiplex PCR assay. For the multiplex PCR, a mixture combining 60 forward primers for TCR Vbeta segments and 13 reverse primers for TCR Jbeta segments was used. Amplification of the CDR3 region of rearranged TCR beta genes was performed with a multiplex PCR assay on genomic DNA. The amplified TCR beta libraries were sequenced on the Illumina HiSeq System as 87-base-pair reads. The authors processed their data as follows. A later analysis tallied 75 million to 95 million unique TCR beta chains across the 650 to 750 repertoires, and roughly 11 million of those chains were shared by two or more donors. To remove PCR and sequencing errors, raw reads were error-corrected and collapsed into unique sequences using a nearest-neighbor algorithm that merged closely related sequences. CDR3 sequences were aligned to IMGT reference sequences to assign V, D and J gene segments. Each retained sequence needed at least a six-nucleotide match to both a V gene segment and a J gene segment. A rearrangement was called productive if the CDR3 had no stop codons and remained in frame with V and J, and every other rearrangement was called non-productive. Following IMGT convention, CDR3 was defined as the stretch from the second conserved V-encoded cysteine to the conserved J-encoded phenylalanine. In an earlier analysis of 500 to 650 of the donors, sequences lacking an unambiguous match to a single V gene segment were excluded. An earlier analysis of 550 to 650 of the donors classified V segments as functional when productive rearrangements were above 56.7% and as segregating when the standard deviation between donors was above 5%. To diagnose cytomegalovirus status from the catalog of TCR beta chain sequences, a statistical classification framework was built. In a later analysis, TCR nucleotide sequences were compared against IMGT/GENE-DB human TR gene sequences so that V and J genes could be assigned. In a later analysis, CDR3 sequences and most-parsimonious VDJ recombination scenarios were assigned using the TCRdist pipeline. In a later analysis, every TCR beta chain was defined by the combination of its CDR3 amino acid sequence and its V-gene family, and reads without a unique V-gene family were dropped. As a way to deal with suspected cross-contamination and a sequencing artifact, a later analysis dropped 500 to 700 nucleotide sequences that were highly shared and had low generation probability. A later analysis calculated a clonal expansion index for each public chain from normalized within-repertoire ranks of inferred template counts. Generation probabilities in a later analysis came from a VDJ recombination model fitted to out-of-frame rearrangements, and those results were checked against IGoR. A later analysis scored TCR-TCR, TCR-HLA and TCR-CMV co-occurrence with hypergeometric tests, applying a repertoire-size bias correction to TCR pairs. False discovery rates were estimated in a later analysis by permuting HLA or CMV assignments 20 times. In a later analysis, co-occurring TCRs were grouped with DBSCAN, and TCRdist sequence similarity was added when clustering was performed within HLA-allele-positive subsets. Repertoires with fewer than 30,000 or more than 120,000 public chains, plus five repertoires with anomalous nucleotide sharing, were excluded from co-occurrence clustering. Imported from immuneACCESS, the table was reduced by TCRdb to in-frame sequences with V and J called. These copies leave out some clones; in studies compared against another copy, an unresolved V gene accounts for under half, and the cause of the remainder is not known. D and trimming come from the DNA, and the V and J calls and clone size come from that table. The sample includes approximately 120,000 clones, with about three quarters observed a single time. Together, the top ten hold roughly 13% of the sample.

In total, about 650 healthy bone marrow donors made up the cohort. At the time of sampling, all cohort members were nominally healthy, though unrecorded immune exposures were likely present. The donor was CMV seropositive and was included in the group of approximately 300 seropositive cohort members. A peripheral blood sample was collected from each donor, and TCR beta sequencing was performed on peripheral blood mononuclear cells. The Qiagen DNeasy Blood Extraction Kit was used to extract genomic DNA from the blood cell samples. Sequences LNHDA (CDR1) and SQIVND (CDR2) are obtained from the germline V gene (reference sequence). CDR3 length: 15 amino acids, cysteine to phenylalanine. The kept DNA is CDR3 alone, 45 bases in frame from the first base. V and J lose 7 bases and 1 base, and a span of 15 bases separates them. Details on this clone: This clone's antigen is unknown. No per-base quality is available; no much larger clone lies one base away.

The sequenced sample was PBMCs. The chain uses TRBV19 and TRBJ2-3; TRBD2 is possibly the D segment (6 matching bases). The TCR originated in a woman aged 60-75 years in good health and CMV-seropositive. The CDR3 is CASTGPGVGTDTQYF. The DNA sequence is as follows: TGTGCCAGTACGGGCCCGGGAGTCGGCACAGATACGCAGTATTTT.